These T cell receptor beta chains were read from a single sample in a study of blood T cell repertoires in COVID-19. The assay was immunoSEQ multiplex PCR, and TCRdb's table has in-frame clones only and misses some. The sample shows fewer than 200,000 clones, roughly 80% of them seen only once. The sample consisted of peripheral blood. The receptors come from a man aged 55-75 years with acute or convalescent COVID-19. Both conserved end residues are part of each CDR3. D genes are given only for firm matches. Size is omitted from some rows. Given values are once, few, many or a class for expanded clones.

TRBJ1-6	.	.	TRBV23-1	CASSQSTGLSSYNSPLHF	TGCGCCAGCAGTCAATCTACAGGGTTGAGCTCCTATAATTCACCCCTCCACTTT
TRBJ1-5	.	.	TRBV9	CASSARTVGGNQPQHF	TGTGCCAGCAGCGCCCGGACAGTTGGAGGCAATCAGCCCCAGCATTTT
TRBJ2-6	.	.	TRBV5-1	CASSLELASGANVLTF	TGCGCCAGCAGCTTGGAACTAGCATCTGGGGCCAACGTCCTGACTTTC
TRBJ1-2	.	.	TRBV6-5	CASSRGNSNYGYTF	TGTGCCAGCAGTAGAGGAAATTCTAACTATGGCTACACCTTC
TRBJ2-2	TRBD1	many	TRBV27	CASGIYRGNAGELFF	TGTGCCAGCGGAATCTACAGGGGGAACGCCGGGGAGCTGTTTTTT
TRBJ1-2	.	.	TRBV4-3	CASSQSSNYGYTF	TGCGCCAGCAGCCAATCCTCTAACTATGGCTACACCTTC
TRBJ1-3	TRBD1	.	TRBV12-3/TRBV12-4	CGTGVPGNTIYF	TGTGGCACAGGGGTCCCTGGAAACACCATATATTTT
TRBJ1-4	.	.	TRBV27	CASSFNEKLFF	TGTGCCAGCAGCTTTAATGAAAAACTGTTTTTT
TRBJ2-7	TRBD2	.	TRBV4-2	CASSQDAASGARSYEQYF	TGTGCCAGCAGCCAAGATGCGGCTAGCGGGGCGCGGTCCTACGAGCAGTACTTC
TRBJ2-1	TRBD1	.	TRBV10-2	CASRNSGTGGINEQFF	TGCGCCAGCAGAAATTCAGGGACAGGGGGGATCAATGAGCAGTTCTTC
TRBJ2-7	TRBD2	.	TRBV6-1	CASSERGTRPYEQYF	TGTGCCAGCAGTGAACGAGGGACTAGACCCTACGAGCAGTACTTC
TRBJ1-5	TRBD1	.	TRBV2	CASRENRGIIQPQHF	TGTGCCAGCAGGGAAAACAGGGGTATAATTCAGCCCCAGCATTTT
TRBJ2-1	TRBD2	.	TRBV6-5	CASSYSTSGNEQFF	TGTGCCAGCAGTTACTCGACTAGCGGCAATGAGCAGTTCTTC
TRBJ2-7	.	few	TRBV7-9	CASSLSGVEQYF	TGTGCCAGCAGCTTATCGGGGGTCGAGCAGTACTTC
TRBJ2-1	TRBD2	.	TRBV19	CASRTAHGTSNEQFF	TGTGCCAGTAGGACCGCCCACGGGACTAGCAATGAGCAGTTCTTC
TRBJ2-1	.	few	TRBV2	CASNLAYNEQFF	TGTGCCAGCAACCTAGCTTACAATGAGCAGTTCTTC
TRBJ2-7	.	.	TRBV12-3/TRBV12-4	CASSRRQGSEQYF	TGTGCCAGCAGTCGAAGGCAGGGGAGCGAGCAGTACTTC
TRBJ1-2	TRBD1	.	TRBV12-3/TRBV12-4	CASSSDRVAGYTF	TGTGCCAGCAGTTCCGACAGGGTGGCGGGCTACACCTTC
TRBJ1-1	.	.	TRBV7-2	CASSLGGVTNTEAFF	TGTGCCAGCAGCTTGGGGGGGGTTACGAACACTGAAGCTTTCTTT
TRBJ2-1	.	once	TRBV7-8	CASSLVRGEQFF	TGTGCCAGCAGCTTAGTTAGAGGCGAGCAGTTCTTC
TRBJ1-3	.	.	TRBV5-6	CASSTILGGYSGNTIYF	TGTGCCAGCAGCACCATCTTGGGGGGGTACTCTGGAAACACCATATATTTT
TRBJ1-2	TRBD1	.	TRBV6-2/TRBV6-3	CASSFRDSYYGYTF	TGTGCCAGCAGTTTCCGGGACAGCTATTATGGCTACACCTTC
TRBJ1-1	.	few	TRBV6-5	CASSYGAPSTEAFF	TGTGCCAGCAGTTATGGGGCGCCGAGCACTGAAGCTTTCTTT
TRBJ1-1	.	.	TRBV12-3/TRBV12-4	CASSLRVNTEAFF	TGTGCCAGCAGTTTACGGGTGAACACTGAAGCTTTCTTT
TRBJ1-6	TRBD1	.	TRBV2	CASTGSGGSSPLHF	TGTGCCAGCACAGGGTCAGGGGGCAGTTCACCCCTCCACTTT
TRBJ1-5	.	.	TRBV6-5	CASSYSAGIQPQHF	TGTGCCAGCAGTTACTCGGCAGGTATTCAGCCCCAGCATTTT
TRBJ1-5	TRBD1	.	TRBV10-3	CAISGTGEHQPQHF	TGTGCCATCAGCGGGACAGGGGAACATCAGCCCCAGCATTTT
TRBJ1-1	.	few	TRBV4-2	CASSDTTGMDTEAFF	TGTGCCAGCAGCGACACCACAGGGATGGACACTGAAGCTTTCTTT
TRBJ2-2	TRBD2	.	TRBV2	CASRPYGTSGGNGELFF	TGTGCCAGCAGACCCTACGGGACTAGCGGGGGGAACGGGGAGCTGTTTTTT
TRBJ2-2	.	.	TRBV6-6	CASRKEGVNTGELFF	TGTGCCAGCAGAAAAGAGGGGGTGAACACCGGGGAGCTGTTTTTT
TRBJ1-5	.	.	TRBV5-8	CASSLAGRNGNQPQHF	TGTGCCAGCAGCTTGGCCGGCAGGAACGGCAATCAGCCCCAGCATTTT
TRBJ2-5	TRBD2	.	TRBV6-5	CASKLQTSGGETQYF	TGTGCCAGCAAACTACAGACTAGCGGAGGGGAGACCCAGTACTTC
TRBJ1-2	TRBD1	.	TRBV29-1	CSVGRGRGGHTF	TGCAGCGTTGGCAGGGGGCGCGGAGGCCACACCTTC
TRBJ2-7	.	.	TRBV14	CASSQSTSYEQYF	TGTGCCAGCAGCCAATCTACCTCCTACGAGCAGTACTTC
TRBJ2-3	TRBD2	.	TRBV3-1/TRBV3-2	CASSPSGGYTDTQYF	TGTGCCAGCAGCCCTAGCGGGGGGTACACAGATACGCAGTATTTT
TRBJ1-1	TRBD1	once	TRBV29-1	CSVGTAMNTEAFF	TGCAGCGTAGGGACAGCTATGAACACTGAAGCTTTCTTT
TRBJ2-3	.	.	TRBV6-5	CASSYAAGTDTQYF	TGTGCCAGCAGTTACGCGGCAGGGACAGATACGCAGTATTTT
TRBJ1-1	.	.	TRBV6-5	CAVTRGTEAFF	TGTGCCGTGACAAGGGGCACTGAAGCTTTCTTT
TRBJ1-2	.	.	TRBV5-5	CASSLRHENYGYTF	TGTGCCAGCAGCTTACGACATGAGAACTATGGCTACACCTTC
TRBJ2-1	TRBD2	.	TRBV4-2	CASSQARGSGRHEQFF	TGTGCCAGCAGCCAAGCGAGGGGTAGCGGGAGACATGAGCAGTTCTTC
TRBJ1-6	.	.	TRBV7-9	CASSPRPNSPLHF	TGTGCCAGCAGCCCGAGGCCGAATTCACCCCTCCACTTT
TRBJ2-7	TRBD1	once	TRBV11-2	CASSEDRGTYEQYF	TGTGCCAGCAGCGAGGACAGGGGCACCTACGAGCAGTACTTC
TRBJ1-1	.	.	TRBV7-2	CASSLKLEVEAFF	TGTGCCAGCAGCTTAAAGTTGGAGGTTGAAGCTTTCTTT
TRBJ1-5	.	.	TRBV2	CASRVQIDSNQPQHF	TGTGCCAGCAGGGTCCAGATCGATAGCAATCAGCCCCAGCATTTT
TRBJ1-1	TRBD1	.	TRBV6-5	CASSYRDRDTEAFF	TGTGCCAGCAGTTATCGGGACAGGGACACTGAAGCTTTCTTT
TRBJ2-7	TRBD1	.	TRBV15	CATSTDRVGPYEQYF	TGTGCCACCAGCACCGACAGGGTGGGCCCCTACGAGCAGTACTTC
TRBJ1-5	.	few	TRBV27	CASSDYNQPQHF	TGTGCCAGCAGTGACTATAATCAGCCCCAGCATTTT
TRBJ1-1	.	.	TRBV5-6	CASSADGLERVTEAFF	TGTGCCAGCAGCGCAGACGGCCTCGAGAGGGTCACTGAAGCTTTCTTT
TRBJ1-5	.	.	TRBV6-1	CASCKGPNQPQHF	TGTGCCAGCTGCAAGGGGCCCAATCAGCCCCAGCATTTT
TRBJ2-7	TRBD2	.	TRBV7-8	CASSLAPSGTLSYEQYF	TGTGCCAGCAGCTTAGCTCCTAGCGGGACATTATCCTACGAGCAGTACTTC
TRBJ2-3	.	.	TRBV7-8	CASSLAEPFTDTQYF	TGTGCCAGCAGCTTAGCGGAGCCATTCACAGATACGCAGTATTTT
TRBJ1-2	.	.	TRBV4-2	CASSQEPSGNYGYTF	TGTGCCAGCAGCCAAGAACCCTCCGGGAACTATGGCTACACCTTC
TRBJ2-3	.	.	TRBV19	CASRRGQATDTQYF	TGTGCCAGTAGACGTGGGCAGGCCACAGATACGCAGTATTTT